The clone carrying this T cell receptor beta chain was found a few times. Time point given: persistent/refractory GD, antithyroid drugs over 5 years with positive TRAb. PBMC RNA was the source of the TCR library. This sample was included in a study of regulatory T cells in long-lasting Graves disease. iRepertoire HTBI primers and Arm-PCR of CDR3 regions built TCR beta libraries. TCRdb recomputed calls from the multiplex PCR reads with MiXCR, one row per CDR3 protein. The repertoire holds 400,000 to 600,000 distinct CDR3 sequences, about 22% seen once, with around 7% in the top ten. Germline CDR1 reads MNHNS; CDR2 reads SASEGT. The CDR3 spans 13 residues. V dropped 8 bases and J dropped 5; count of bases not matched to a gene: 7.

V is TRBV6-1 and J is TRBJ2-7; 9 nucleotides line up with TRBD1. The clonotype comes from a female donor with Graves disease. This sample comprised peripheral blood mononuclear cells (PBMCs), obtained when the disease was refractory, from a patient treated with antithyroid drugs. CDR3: CASLRGQGDEQYF. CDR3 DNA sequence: TGTGCCAGCCTGAGGGGACAGGGAGACGAGCAGTACTTC.